These T cell receptor beta chains were read from a single sample in a study of monozygotic twins with inflammatory bowel disease. TCRdb reanalyzed the 5' RACE reads, giving one entry per CDR3 protein sequence and no DNA. Reported are about 450,000 distinct CDR3 sequences; the ten largest clones contain 2.4%. Sequences were obtained from blood. Receptor source: a human donor with ulcerative colitis or Crohn's disease, or a healthy co-twin of an affected twin (not recorded which). Both conserved end residues are part of each CDR3.

J gene: TRBJ2-1
V gene: TRBV30
CDR3 protein: CAWSVGAGGPNEQFF

J gene: TRBJ1-1
V gene: TRBV28
CDR3 protein: CASSLIWGVSEAFF

J gene: TRBJ2-1
V gene: TRBV29-1
CDR3 protein: CSVELGATYNEQFF

J gene: TRBJ2-2
V gene: TRBV11-3
CDR3 protein: CATQKAGETGELFF

J gene: TRBJ1-6
V gene: TRBV11-2
CDR3 protein: CASSLQGLHNSPLHF

J gene: TRBJ2-1
V gene: TRBV7-2
CDR3 protein: CASSLQPGTVSYNEQFF

J gene: TRBJ2-1
V gene: TRBV11-2
CDR3 protein: CASSSAFSGGSYNEQFF

J gene: TRBJ2-7
V gene: TRBV18
CDR3 protein: CASSPIWGSSYEQYF

J gene: TRBJ1-2
V gene: TRBV6-1
CDR3 protein: CASFIGQTLIHGYTF

J gene: TRBJ2-7
V gene: TRBV10-3
CDR3 protein: CAIGSLVPLEQYF

J gene: TRBJ2-3
V gene: TRBV29-1
CDR3 protein: CSAVGSGGLTDTQYF

J gene: TRBJ2-7
V gene: TRBV6-1
CDR3 protein: CASSLPPYEQYF

J gene: TRBJ1-5
V gene: TRBV6-5
CDR3 protein: CASSYQGRNGQPQHF

J gene: TRBJ2-2
V gene: TRBV30
CDR3 protein: CAWSVGPSVSGELFF

J gene: TRBJ1-1
V gene: TRBV20-1
CDR3 protein: CSARKAPEAFF

J gene: TRBJ2-1
V gene: TRBV10-3
CDR3 protein: CAISAAGDSYNEQFF

J gene: TRBJ2-5
V gene: TRBV20-1
CDR3 protein: CSAPPTVLQGPQETQYF

J gene: TRBJ2-1
V gene: TRBV30
CDR3 protein: CAWGRGTSAGNEQFF

J gene: TRBJ1-3
V gene: TRBV7-6
CDR3 protein: CASSPAPDSGNTIYF

J gene: TRBJ2-3
V gene: TRBV4-3
CDR3 protein: CASSKTGLAVTDTQYF

J gene: TRBJ2-1
V gene: TRBV5-1
CDR3 protein: CASSPGTDYNEQFF

J gene: TRBJ1-3
V gene: TRBV29-1
CDR3 protein: CSVGQGTGNTIYF

J gene: TRBJ1-2
V gene: TRBV5-1
CDR3 protein: CASSHGSVNYGYTF

J gene: TRBJ2-3
V gene: TRBV7-2
CDR3 protein: CASSLVLASTDTQYF

J gene: TRBJ2-1
V gene: TRBV5-6
CDR3 protein: CASSLGLAGGYEQFF

J gene: TRBJ1-6
V gene: TRBV11-2
CDR3 protein: CASSSGGLNSPLHF

J gene: TRBJ2-5
V gene: TRBV5-1
CDR3 protein: CASRLGQEETQYF

J gene: TRBJ2-1
V gene: TRBV28
CDR3 protein: CASNGQRDSYNEQFF

J gene: TRBJ2-7
V gene: TRBV27
CDR3 protein: CASSHNRDSILRAYF

J gene: TRBJ2-5
V gene: TRBV12-3/TRBV12-4
CDR3 protein: CASTVSGVQETQYF

J gene: TRBJ1-1
V gene: TRBV7-2
CDR3 protein: CASSSQPQAPEAFF

J gene: TRBJ1-6
V gene: TRBV4-1
CDR3 protein: CASSQGQVNNSPLHF

J gene: TRBJ1-1
V gene: TRBV5-1
CDR3 protein: CASSLAEQARTEAFF

J gene: TRBJ2-1
V gene: TRBV6-5
CDR3 protein: CASSFLGQSGNEQFF

J gene: TRBJ2-7
V gene: TRBV5-4
CDR3 protein: CASSLAGIEYEQYF

J gene: TRBJ2-1
V gene: TRBV20-1
CDR3 protein: CSARTPSGSYNEQFF

J gene: TRBJ1-1
V gene: TRBV6-6
CDR3 protein: CATTLGQWTEAFF

J gene: TRBJ2-2
V gene: TRBV12-3/TRBV12-4
CDR3 protein: CASSFWSTTTGELFF